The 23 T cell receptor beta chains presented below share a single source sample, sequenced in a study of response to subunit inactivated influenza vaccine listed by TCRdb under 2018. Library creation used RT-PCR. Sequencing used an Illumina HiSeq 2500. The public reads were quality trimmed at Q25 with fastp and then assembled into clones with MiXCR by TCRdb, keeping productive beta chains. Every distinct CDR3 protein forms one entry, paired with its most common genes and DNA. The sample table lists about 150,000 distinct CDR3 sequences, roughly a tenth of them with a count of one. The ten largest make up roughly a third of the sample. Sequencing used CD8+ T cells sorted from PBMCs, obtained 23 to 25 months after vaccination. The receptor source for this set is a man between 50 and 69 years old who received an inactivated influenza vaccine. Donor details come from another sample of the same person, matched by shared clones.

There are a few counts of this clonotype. The CDR3 bases are TGTGCCAGCAGCCTTCTCTCGGGTTACAGCTCCTACGAGCAGTACTTC. This sequence encodes CASSLLSGYSSYEQYF. The rearrangement uses TRBV28 and TRBJ2-7, with D unclear. Per germline, CDR1 MDHEN and CDR2 SYDVKM. The ends were cut back, 6 bases at V and 0 bases at J, with 18 bases in the middle. The CDR3 totals 16 residues.

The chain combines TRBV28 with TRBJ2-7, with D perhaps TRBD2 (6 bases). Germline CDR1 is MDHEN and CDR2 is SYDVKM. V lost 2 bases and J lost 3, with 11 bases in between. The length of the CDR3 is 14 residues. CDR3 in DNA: TGTGCCAGCAGTTTAAGGGACTTCATCTACGAGCAGTACTTC. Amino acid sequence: CASSLRDFIYEQYF.

The CDR3 is CASSETGTGYSPLHF. The CDR3 DNA is TGTGCCAGCAGTGAAACCGGGACAGGGTATTCACCCCTCCACTTT. The gene calls are TRBV25-1 and TRBJ1-6; 9 nucleotides agree with TRBD1. V was clipped by 2 bases and J by 8 bases; unmatched bases: 4. The CDR3 spans 15 residues. From germline, CDR1 is MGHDK and CDR2 SYGVNS.

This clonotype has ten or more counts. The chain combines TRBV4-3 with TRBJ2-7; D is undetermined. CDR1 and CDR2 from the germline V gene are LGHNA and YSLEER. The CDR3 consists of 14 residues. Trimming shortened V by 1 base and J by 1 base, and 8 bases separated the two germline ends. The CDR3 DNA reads TGCGCCAGCAGCCAAGGAGTAGTTTCCTACGAGCAGTACTTC. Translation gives CASSQGVVSYEQYF.

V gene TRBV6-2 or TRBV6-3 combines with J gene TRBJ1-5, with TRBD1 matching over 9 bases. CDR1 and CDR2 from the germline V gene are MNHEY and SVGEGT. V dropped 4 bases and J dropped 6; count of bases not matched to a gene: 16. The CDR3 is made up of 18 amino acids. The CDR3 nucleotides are TGTGCCAGCAGTTCAGGCCCGGGACAGGGCTCGGGGGGTCAGCCCCAGCATTTT. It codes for CASSSGPGQGSGGQPQHF.

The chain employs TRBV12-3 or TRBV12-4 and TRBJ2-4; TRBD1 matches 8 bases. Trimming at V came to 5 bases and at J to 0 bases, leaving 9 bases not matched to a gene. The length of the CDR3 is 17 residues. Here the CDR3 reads CASSSRDRTLAKNIQYF. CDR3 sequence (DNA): TGTGCCAGCAGTAGCCGGGACAGGACCTTAGCCAAAAACATTCAGTACTTC.

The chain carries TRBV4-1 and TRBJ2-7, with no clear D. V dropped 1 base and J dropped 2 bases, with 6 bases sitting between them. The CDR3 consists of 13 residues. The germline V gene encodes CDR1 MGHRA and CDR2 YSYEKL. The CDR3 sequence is CASSQGEAYEQYF. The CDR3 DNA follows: TGCGCCAGCAGCCAAGGGGAAGCCTACGAGCAGTACTTC.

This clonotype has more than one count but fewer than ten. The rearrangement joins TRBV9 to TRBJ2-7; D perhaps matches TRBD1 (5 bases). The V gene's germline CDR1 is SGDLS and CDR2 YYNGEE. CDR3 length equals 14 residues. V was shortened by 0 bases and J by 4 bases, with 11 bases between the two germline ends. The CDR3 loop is CASSVDGAGYEQYF. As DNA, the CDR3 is TGTGCCAGCAGCGTAGATGGGGCTGGTTACGAGCAGTACTTC.

The CDR3 DNA is TGTGCCAGCAGAGCTGGGACTAGCGGGGGGGTTGCCTACAATGAGCAGTTCTTC. This gives the protein CASRAGTSGGVAYNEQFF. The rearrangement links TRBV12-3 or TRBV12-4 to TRBJ2-1, with TRBD2 identical over 16 bases. The CDR3 extends over 18 amino acids. V shed 6 bases and J 2 bases; nucleotides not matched to a gene: 7.

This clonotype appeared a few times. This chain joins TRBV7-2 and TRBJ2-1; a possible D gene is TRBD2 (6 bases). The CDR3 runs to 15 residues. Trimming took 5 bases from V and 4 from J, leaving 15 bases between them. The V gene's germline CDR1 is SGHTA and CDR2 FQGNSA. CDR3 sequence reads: CASSPKSSGYNEQFF. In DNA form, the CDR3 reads TGTGCCAGCAGCCCGAAGAGTAGCGGTTACAATGAGCAGTTCTTC.

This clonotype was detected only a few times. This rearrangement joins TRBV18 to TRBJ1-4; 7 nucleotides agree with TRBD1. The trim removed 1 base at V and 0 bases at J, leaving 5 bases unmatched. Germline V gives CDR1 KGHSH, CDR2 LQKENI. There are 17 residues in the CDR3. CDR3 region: CASSPRNRGATNEKLFF. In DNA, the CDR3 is TGTGCCAGCTCACCACGTAACAGGGGAGCAACTAATGAAAAACTGTTTTTT.

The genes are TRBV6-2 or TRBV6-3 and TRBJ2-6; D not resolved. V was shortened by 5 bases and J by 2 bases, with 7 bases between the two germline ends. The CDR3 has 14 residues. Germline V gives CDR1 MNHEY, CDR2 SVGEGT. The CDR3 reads CASSRIAGANVLTF. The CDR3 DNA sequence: TGTGCCAGCAGTCGGATTGCTGGGGCCAACGTCCTGACTTTC.

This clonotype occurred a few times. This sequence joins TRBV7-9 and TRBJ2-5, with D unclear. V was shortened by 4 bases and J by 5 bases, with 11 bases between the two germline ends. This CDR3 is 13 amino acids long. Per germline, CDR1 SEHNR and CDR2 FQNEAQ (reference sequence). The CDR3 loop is CASSSSGMETQYF. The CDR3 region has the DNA TGTGCCAGCAGCTCTTCGGGCATGGAGACCCAGTACTTC.

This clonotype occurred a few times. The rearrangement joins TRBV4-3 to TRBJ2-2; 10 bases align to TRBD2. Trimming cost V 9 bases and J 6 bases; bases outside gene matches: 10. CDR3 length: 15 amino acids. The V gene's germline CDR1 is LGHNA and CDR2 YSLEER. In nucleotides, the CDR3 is TGCGCCAGTTCCAGGGCTAGCGGGAGACCCGGGGAGCTGTTTTTT. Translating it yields CASSRASGRPGELFF.

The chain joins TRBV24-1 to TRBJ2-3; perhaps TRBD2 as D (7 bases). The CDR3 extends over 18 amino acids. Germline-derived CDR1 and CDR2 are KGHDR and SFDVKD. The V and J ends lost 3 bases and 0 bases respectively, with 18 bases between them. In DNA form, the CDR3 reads TGTGCCACCAGTGATCCTCTGGGGGGGGCCACTAGCACAGATACGCAGTATTTT. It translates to CATSDPLGGATSTDTQYF.

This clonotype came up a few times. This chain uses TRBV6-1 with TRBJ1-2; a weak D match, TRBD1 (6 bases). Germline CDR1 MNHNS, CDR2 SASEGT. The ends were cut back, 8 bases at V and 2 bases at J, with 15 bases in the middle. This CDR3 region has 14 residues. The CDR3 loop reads CASHRQASNYGYTF. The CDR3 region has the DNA TGTGCCAGCCACCGACAGGCTTCAAACTATGGCTACACCTTC.

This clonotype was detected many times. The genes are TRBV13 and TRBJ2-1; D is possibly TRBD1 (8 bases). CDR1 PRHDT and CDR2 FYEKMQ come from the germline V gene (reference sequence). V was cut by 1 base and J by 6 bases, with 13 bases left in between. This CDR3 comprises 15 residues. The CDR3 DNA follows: TGTGCCAGCAGCTTAGAATACAGGGGGGGCAATGAGCAGTTCTTC. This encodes CASSLEYRGGNEQFF.

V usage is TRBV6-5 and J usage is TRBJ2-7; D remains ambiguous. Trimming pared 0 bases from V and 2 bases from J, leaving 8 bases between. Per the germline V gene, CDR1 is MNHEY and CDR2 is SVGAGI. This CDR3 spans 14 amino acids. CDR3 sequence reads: CASSYSAPPYEQYF. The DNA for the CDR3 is TGTGCCAGCAGTTACTCAGCGCCTCCCTACGAGCAGTACTTC.

The CDR3 protein is CASSVGFNETYNEQFF. CDR3 sequence (DNA): TGTGCCAGCAGCGTAGGGTTTAACGAGACATACAATGAGCAGTTCTTC. The chain has TRBV9 and TRBJ2-1, with D unresolved. The CDR3 extends over 16 amino acids. CDR1 is SGDLS, CDR2 YYNGEE, per germline. V was shortened by 0 bases and J by 4 bases, with 14 bases between the two germline ends.

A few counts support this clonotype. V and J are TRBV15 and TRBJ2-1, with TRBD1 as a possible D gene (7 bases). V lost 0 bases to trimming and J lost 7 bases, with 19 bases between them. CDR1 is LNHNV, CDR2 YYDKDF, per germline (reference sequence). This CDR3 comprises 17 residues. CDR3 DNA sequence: TGTGCCACCAGCAGAGATATCGGCGGGGCAGGGGGGAATGAGCAGTTCTTC. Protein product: CATSRDIGGAGGNEQFF.

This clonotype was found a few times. The chain's CDR3 is CASSQVSGSEQYF. The CDR3, as DNA: TGTGCCAGCAGCCAAGTATCCGGCTCCGAGCAGTACTTC. V usage is TRBV3-1 and J usage is TRBJ2-7; D is unresolved. This CDR3 has 13 residues. V was cut by 1 base and J by 6 bases, with 10 bases left in between. CDR1 and CDR2 from the germline V gene are LGHDT and YNNKEL (reference sequence).

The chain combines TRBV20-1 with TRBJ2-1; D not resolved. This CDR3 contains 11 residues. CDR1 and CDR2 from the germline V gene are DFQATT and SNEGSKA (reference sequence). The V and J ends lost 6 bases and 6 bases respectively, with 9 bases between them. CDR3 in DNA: TGCAGTGCCACCCCCAGCAATGAGCAGTTCTTC. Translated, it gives CSATPSNEQFF.

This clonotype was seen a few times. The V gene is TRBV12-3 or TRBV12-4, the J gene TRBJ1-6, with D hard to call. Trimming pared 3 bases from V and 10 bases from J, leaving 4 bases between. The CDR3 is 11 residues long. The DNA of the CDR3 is TGTGCCAGCAGTTTTGGATCACCCCTCCACTTT. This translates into CASSFGSPLHF.